This T cell receptor beta chain is drawn from a study of spatial heterogeneity in lung cancer. Study as a whole: Sequencing of follow-up PBMC samples took place when they were available, at a median of around two years after resection.

TCRdb redid the calling of the 5' RACE reads with MiXCR, one entry per CDR3 protein. The table shows approximately 27,000 distinct CDR3 sequences, with less than 6% occurring only once. Time point defined: blood at routine non-recurrence follow-up after resection. Whole RNA obtained from tumor, nontumor lung or frozen PBMC underwent sequencing without sorting. This clonotype was seen a handful of times. The ends lost 5 bases at V and 5 bases at J; junction bases unmatched: 5. The CDR3 runs 14 residues. The receptor was isolated from a male donor with early-stage non-small cell lung cancer. The specimen was PBMCs, collected at follow-up. The rearrangement uses TRBV12-3 or TRBV12-4 and TRBJ1-3; 8 nucleotides match TRBD1. The CDR3, as DNA: TGTGCCAGCAGTGGACAGGGTTTCAGAAACACCATATATTTT. Its protein is CASSGQGFRNTIYF.